The next 2 T cell receptor beta chains were all read from a single sample in a study of blood T cell repertoires in COVID-19. The method was immunoSEQ multiplex PCR; TCRdb's version includes in-frame clones alone and lacks a portion of them. This sample has 250,000 to 300,000 clones, with around 90% found just once. The specimen sequenced was peripheral blood. All receptors come from a woman aged 25 to 39 with acute or convalescent COVID-19.

V and J are TRBV30 and TRBJ2-7, with D uncertain. The CDR3 consists of 13 residues. With 3 bases removed from V and 0 bases from J, the gap between germline ends came to 9 bases. CDR1 GTSNPN and CDR2 SVGIG come from the germline V gene (reference sequence). DNA of the CDR3: TGTGCCTGGAGCCTAGGTCTCTCCTACGAGCAGTACTTC. Its translation: CAWSLGLSYEQYF. The full variable domain, in which reference TRBV30 and TRBJ2-7 provide the parts outside the CDR3, is SQTIHQWPATLVQPVGSPLSLECTVEGTSNPNLYWYRQAAGRGLQLLFYSVGIGQISSEVPQNLSASRPQDRQFILSSKKLLLSDSGFYLCAWSLGLSYEQYFGPGTRLTVT.

A few counts support this clone. J is TRBJ2-7 and V is TRBV7-2; weak D call: TRBD2 (5 bases). CDR1 SGHTA and CDR2 FQGNSA come from the germline V gene. Trimming left V 5 bases short and J 6 bases short, with 23 bases between. The CDR3 covers 16 residues. The CDR3 sequence: CASSLGLSERELEQYF. CDR3 bases: TGTGCCAGCAGCCTAGGACTTAGCGAGAGGGAACTCGAGCAGTACTTC. Full variable domain (missing parts from reference TRBV7-2 and TRBJ2-7): GAGVSQSPSNKVTEKGKDVELRCDPISGHTALYWYRQSLGQGLEFLIYFQGNSAPDKSGLPSDRFSAERTGGSVSTLTIQRTQQEDSAVYLCASSLGLSERELEQYFGPGTRLTVT.